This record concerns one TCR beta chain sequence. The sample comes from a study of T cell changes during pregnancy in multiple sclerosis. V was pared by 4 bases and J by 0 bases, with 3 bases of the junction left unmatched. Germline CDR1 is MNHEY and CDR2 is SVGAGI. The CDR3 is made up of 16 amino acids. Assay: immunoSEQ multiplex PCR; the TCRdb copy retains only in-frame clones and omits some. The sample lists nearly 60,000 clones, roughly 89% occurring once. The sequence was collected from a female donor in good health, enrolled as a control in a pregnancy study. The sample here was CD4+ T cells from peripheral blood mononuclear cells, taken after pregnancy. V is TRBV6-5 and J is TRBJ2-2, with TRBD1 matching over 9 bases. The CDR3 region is CASSLQGASNTGELFF. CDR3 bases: TGTGCCAGCAGTTTACAGGGGGCCTCGAACACCGGGGAGCTGTTTTTT.